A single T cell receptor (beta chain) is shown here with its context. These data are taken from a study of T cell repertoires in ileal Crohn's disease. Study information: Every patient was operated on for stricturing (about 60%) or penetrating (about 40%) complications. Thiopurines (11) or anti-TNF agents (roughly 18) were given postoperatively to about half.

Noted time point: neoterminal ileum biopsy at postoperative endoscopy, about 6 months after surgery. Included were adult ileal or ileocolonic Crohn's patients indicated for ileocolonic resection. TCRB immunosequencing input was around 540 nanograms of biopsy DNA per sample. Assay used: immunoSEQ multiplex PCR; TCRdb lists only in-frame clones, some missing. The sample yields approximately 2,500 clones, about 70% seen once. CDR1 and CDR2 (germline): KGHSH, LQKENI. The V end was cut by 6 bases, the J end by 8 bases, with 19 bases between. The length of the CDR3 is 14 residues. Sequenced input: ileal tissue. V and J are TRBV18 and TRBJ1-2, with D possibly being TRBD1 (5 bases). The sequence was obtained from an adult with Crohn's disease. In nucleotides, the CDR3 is TGTGCCAGCTCGCCCCCGGGCAGGGCGGAGGGCTACACCTTC. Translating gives CASSPPGRAEGYTF.